This T cell receptor (beta chain) was identified in a study of Ad26.COV2.S vaccination and SARS-CoV-2 variants. Profiling relied on immunoSEQ multiplex PCR, and the TCRdb table lists in-frame clones only, not all of them. This sample has about 240,000 clones, with 88% found just once. Indicated treatment: 15 to 20 received Ad26.COV2.S at low or high dose, single or two shots; roughly five received placebo; per-sample allocation not given. Specimen acquisition occurred on day 63 following the initial vaccine or placebo injection. The CDR3 loop spans 16 amino acids. The germline CDR1 and CDR2 sequences are LGHDT and YNNKEL (reference sequence). Trimming removed 4 bases from V and 5 bases from J; junction bases left unmatched: 7.

This chain joins TRBV3-1 (or the pseudogene TRBV3-2) and TRBJ2-3, with 12 bases that match TRBD2. The starting material was peripheral blood, obtained in a trial of Ad26.COV2.S vaccine versus placebo. The TCR originated in a person aged 18 to 59 who received the Ad26.COV2.S COVID-19 vaccine or a placebo. CDR3 coding DNA: TGTGCCAGCAGCCCCGGACTAGCGGGGTCACGAGATACGCAGTATTTT. It yields the protein CASSPGLAGSRDTQYF.